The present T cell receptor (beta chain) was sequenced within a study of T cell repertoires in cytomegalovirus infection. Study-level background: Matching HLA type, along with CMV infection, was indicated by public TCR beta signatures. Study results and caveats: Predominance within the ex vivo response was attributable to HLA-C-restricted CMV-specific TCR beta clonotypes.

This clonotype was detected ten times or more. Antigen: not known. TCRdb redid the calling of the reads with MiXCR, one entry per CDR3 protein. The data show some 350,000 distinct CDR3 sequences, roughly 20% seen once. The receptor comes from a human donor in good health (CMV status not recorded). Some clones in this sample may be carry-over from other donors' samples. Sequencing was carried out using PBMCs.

In DNA, the CDR3 is TGTGCCAGCAGCCAAGATAGGAAGCTGGGGGTAACGGCAGATACGCAGTATTTT. This codes for CASSQDRKLGVTADTQYF. This rearrangement joins TRBV4-2 to TRBJ2-3; D assignment may be TRBD1 or TRBD2 (5 bases each). Germline CDR1 LGHNA, CDR2 YNFKEQ. The CDR3 loop spans 18 amino acids. Trimming took off 0 bases at V and 4 bases at J, with 20 bases between the two ends.